The 20 T cell receptor beta chains below were found in one sample sequenced in a study of cytomegalovirus exposure and HLA in healthy donors. PCR used 60 Vbeta primers and 13 Jbeta primers. Profiled with immunoSEQ multiplex PCR; TCRdb holds only in-frame clones, not every one. The sample yields about 170,000 clones, 65% to 85% seen once. The specimen was PBMCs. The receptors derive from a woman under 30 in good health and CMV-seronegative.

This sequence joins TRBV28 and TRBJ1-2; 9 nucleotides agree with TRBD1. Germline V gives CDR1 MDHEN, CDR2 SYDVKM. After removal of 7 bases from V and 8 bases from J, the junction contained 17 bases not matched to a gene. The CDR3 spans 16 residues. The CDR3 DNA reads TGTGCCAGCAATCCGGGACAGGGTTCTCTAATTTACGGCTACACCTTC. It specifies CASNPGQGSLIYGYTF.

This chain connects TRBV18 to TRBJ2-6; TRBD1 agrees at 10 bases. The CDR3 runs 18 residues. V dropped 4 bases and J dropped 0; count of bases not matched to a gene: 6. Germline V gene sequence: CDR1 KGHSH, CDR2 LQKENI. The CDR3 reads CASSLTGTGDSGANVLTF. Here the CDR3 DNA reads TGTGCCAGCTCACTCACCGGGACAGGGGACTCTGGGGCCAACGTCCTGACTTTC.

The gene calls are TRBV4-2 and TRBJ2-2, with a possible D match to TRBD2 (5 bases). CDR1 is LGHNA, CDR2 YNFKEQ, per germline. Deletions cut 0 bases from V and 5 bases from J, with 10 bases between. The CDR3 length is 15 residues. In nucleotides, the CDR3 is TGTGCCAGCAGCCAAGAGGTCCGAGGGACCGGGGAGCTGTTTTTT. Protein sequence: CASSQEVRGTGELFF.

This sequence joins TRBV2 and TRBJ2-7; D perhaps matches TRBD2 (6 bases). The CDR3 runs to 15 residues. Germline CDR1 reads SNHLY; CDR2 reads FYNNEI. The germline V and J ends were trimmed by 4 bases and 1 base, with 14 bases remaining between them. The CDR3 nucleotides read TGTGCCAGCAGTGGGGAGGCGATCGGTTCCTACGAGCAGTACTTC. Its translation: CASSGEAIGSYEQYF.

The CDR3 nucleotides read TGTGCCAGCAGTTGGGGGACTTTTCCCTACGAGCAGTACTTC. Amino acid sequence: CASSWGTFPYEQYF. The chain links TRBV6-6 to TRBJ2-7, with a weak D call TRBD2 (6 bases). This CDR3 spans 14 amino acids. The V gene's germline CDR1 is MNHNY and CDR2 SVGAGI (reference sequence). Trimming shortened V by 4 bases and J by 2 bases, and 12 bases separated the two germline ends.

The gene calls are TRBV7-6 and TRBJ2-1; TRBD2 aligns across 13 bases. Germline V gene lookup returns CDR1 SGHVS and CDR2 FNYEAQ. With V trimmed by 5 bases and J by 7 bases, 8 bases remained unmatched. The CDR3 contains 16 residues. The CDR3 DNA follows: TGTGCCAGCAGCGACCCGACTAGCGGGAGGAAAAATGAGCAGTTCTTC. Encoded protein: CASSDPTSGRKNEQFF.

This clone was recorded a few times. This chain uses TRBV2 with TRBJ2-7, with TRBD1 as a possible D gene (6 bases). There are 14 residues in the CDR3. Between the trimmed V and J ends, which lost 3 bases and 3 bases, there was a span of 12 bases. Looked up from germline, CDR1 is SNHLY and CDR2 is FYNNEI. The CDR3 reads CASSDAGAYYEQYF. CDR3 coding DNA: TGTGCCAGCAGTGACGCAGGGGCCTACTACGAGCAGTACTTC.

The V gene is TRBV30, the J gene TRBJ2-3; D may be TRBD2 (6 bases). From germline, CDR1 is GTSNPN and CDR2 SVGIG (reference sequence). This CDR3 has 14 residues. Trimming pared 0 bases from V and 3 bases from J, leaving 10 bases between. The CDR3: CAWSVGGKTDTQYF. The CDR3 DNA is TGTGCCTGGAGTGTCGGAGGGAAGACAGATACGCAGTATTTT.

This clone was counted only a few times. The chain joins TRBV11-2 to TRBJ2-1; perhaps TRBD2 as D (7 bases). CDR1 is SGHAT, CDR2 FQNNGV, per germline. The length of the CDR3 is 16 residues. V was pared by 0 bases and J by 6 bases, with 15 bases between. The CDR3: CASSLDLRGGINEQFF. In DNA form, the CDR3 reads TGTGCCAGCAGCTTAGACCTTAGGGGGGGAATCAATGAGCAGTTCTTC.

Concerning this clone: Relative to the germline gene, one junction end is altered; a read error may explain this. This chain connects TRBV7-9 to TRBJ2-1, with TRBD2 as a possible D gene (7 bases). Germline CDR1 and CDR2: SEHNR and FQNEAQ (reference sequence). The CDR3 has 15 residues. This chain's CDR3 is CSSSLGGVGRNEQFF. The CDR3 coding sequence is TGTTCCAGCAGCTTAGGGGGGGTCGGGAGGAATGAGCAGTTCTTC.

This chain joins TRBV19 and TRBJ2-7, with D perhaps TRBD2 (6 bases). The CDR3 consists of 14 residues. Trimming took 5 bases from V and 3 from J, leaving 14 bases between them. The germline V gene encodes CDR1 LNHDA and CDR2 SQIVND (reference sequence). In DNA, the CDR3 is TGTGCCAGTAGTGTGGGGGGACGAGACTACGAGCAGTACTTC. It encodes CASSVGGRDYEQYF.

The chain joins TRBV15 to TRBJ2-3; 10 bases line up with TRBD1. Germline V CDR1 and CDR2: LNHNV, YYDKDF (reference sequence). This CDR3 region has 18 residues. V gave up 0 bases and J gave up 6 bases; unmatched junction bases: 12. The CDR3 DNA follows: TGTGCCACCAGCAGAGATCCCCTCGACAGGGGGCTCTGGGATACGCAGTATTTT. As protein: CATSRDPLDRGLWDTQYF.

A note on this clone: The limits of the CDR3 on the DNA are not certain, so only TCRdb's listed CDR3 is given. The V call is TRBV12-2, the J call TRBJ2-5; the table's D gene call, TRBD1, was not cross checked with the DNA. TRBV12-2 is a known pseudogene. The CDR3 totals 18 residues, both ends included. This chain's CDR3 is CASRLIGVGQGAWETQYF.

V and J are TRBV6-5 and TRBJ1-1; 8 nucleotides line up with TRBD1. V lost 5 bases, J lost 0 bases, and 5 bases stayed unmatched. Germline loops: CDR1 MNHEY, CDR2 SVGAGI. The CDR3 has 15 amino acids. DNA for the CDR3: TGTGCCAGCAGTGGGACAGGTAGAATGAACACTGAAGCTTTCTTT. This encodes CASSGTGRMNTEAFF.

The chain uses TRBV10-3 and TRBJ2-1, with D unclear. The germline V gene encodes CDR1 ENHRY and CDR2 SYGVKD. This CDR3 contains 17 residues. V was trimmed by 0 bases and J by 4 bases, leaving 16 bases between them. The DNA for the CDR3 is TGTGCCATCAGTGAGTCCCTCGATGGCGGTTTGTACAATGAGCAGTTCTTC. This codes for CAISESLDGGLYNEQFF.

This CDR3 is CASSQTSGRAGAYEQYF. The CDR3 DNA is TGCGCCAGCAGCCAAACTAGCGGGAGGGCTGGGGCCTACGAGCAGTACTTC. This chain joins TRBV5-1 and TRBJ2-7, with 13 bases aligning to TRBD2. CDR1 is SGHRS and CDR2 is YFSETQ in the germline V gene. V lost 4 bases, J lost 2 bases, and 9 bases stayed unmatched. The CDR3 is made up of 17 amino acids.

This chain connects TRBV5-1 to TRBJ2-1, with D unresolved. Trimming left V 0 bases short and J 5 bases short, with 6 bases between. Looked up from germline, CDR1 is SGHRS and CDR2 is YFSETQ. This CDR3 has 13 residues. The CDR3 coding sequence is TGCGCCAGCAGCTTGGTACTAAACAATGAGCAGTTCTTC. Protein: CASSLVLNNEQFF.

The chain carries TRBV18 and TRBJ1-1; unclear D gene. CDR3 size: 15 residues. Trimming stripped 0 bases from V and 0 bases from J, with 8 bases between. Germline V gene lookup returns CDR1 KGHSH and CDR2 LQKENI. The chain's CDR3 is CASSPPERMNTEAFF. The CDR3 DNA reads as TGTGCCAGCTCACCACCAGAGCGAATGAACACTGAAGCTTTCTTT.

The gene calls are TRBV9 and TRBJ2-3; perhaps TRBD2 as D (6 bases). Trimming took off 4 bases at V and 1 base at J, with 16 bases between the two ends. There are 16 residues in the CDR3. CDR1 and CDR2 (germline): SGDLS, YYNGEE. CDR3 coding DNA: TGTGCCAGCAGCCCCCGCCTGGGAGGCCGCACAGATACGCAGTATTTT. This gives the protein CASSPRLGGRTDTQYF.

The DNA for the CDR3 is TGTGCCAGCAGCGCGGACTTGGATACGCAGTATTTT. It codes for CASSADLDTQYF. The rearrangement uses TRBV5-4 and TRBJ2-3, with D perhaps matching TRBD2 (5 bases). The ends were cut back, 4 bases at V and 6 bases at J, with 9 bases in the middle. Germline V lookup: CDR1 SGHNT, CDR2 YYREEE (reference sequence). CDR3 length: 12 residues.